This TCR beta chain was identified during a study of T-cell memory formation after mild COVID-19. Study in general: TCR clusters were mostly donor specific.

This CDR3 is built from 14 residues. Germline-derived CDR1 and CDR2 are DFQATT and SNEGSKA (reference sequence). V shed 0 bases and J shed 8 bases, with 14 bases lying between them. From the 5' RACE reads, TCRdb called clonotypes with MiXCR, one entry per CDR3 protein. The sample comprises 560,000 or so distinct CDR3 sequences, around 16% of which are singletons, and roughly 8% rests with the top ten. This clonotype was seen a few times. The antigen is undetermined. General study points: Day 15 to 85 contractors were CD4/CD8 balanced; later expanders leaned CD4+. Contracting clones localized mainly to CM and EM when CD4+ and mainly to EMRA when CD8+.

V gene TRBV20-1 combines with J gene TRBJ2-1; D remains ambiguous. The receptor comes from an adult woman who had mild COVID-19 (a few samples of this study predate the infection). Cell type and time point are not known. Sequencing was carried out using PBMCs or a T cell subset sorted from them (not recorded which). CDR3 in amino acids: CSARDPYGPHEQFF. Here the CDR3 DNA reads TGCAGTGCTAGAGACCCCTACGGGCCGCATGAGCAGTTCTTC.